This T cell receptor (beta chain) originates from a study of radiotherapy plus CTLA-4 blockade in lung cancer. This CDR3 has 15 amino acids. Germline assignment: CDR1 MDHEN and CDR2 SYDVKM. V shed 2 bases, J shed 2 bases, and the junction held 0 bases outside the gene matches. TCRdb's table, derived via immunoSEQ multiplex PCR, lists solely in-frame clones and lacks some. The table includes roughly 120,000 clones, roughly 80% detected once. As concerns this clone: As yet, its antigen is unknown. Distinct nucleotide sequences in the sample also encode this CDR3.

Study results and caveats: Early blood T cell clone changes and increased post-radiation serum interferon-beta were reportedly the strongest response predictors. Subsequent to radiotherapy plus ipilimumab, tumor-derived TCR clones underwent expansion in blood.

Sequencing used peripheral blood, obtained from a patient treated with radiotherapy plus ipilimumab. This receptor was taken from a human donor with non-small cell lung cancer who had a partial response to radiotherapy plus ipilimumab. The rearrangement uses TRBV28 and TRBJ2-6; TRBD2 matches 7 bases. CDR3 loop: CASSLGGAGANVLTF. CDR3 DNA sequence: TGTGCCAGCAGTTTAGGGGGGGCTGGGGCCAACGTCCTGACTTTC. Looking up the rest from reference TRBV28 and TRBJ2-6 gives the full variable domain: DVKVTQSSRYLVKRTGEKVFLECVQDMDHENMFWYRQDPGLGLRLIYFSYDVKMKEKGDIPEGYSVSREKKERFSLILESASTNQTSMYLCASSLGGAGANVLTFGAGSRLTVL.